This T cell receptor (beta chain) was captured by sequencing in a study of cytomegalovirus exposure and HLA in healthy donors. Study information: A preliminary data release comprised 80 million to 95 million unique TCRs obtained from HLA-typed donors. Findings of the study overall: TCR beta sequences reportedly predicted most subjects' HLA-A and HLA-B alleles accurately. Presence/absence results assume similar sequencing depth per donor, which may not hold. One cluster of highly shared sequence variants probably arose as a sequencing artifact.

The PCR used 60 Vbeta and 13 Jbeta primers. The assay was immunoSEQ multiplex PCR, and TCRdb's table has in-frame clones only and misses some. The profile covers under 200,000 clones, with roughly 85% appearing a single time and approximately 2.2% taken by the ten largest. This clone was seen a handful of times. The antigen is not known. From germline, CDR1 is LNHNV and CDR2 YYDKDF (reference sequence). Trimming pared 4 bases from V and 7 bases from J, leaving 17 bases between. This CDR3 contains 15 residues. Specimen: PBMCs. V gene TRBV15 combines with J gene TRBJ2-1; tentatively, D is TRBD2 (5 bases). The sequence was collected from a woman aged 45-65 years in good health and CMV-seronegative. The CDR3 DNA reads TGTGCCACCAGCACCGATCTCCGTAGGACTAATGAGCAGTTCTTC. It specifies CATSTDLRRTNEQFF.